A selection of T cell receptor beta chains follows, all from one sample in a study of early T cells in non-severe SARS-CoV-2 infection. TCRdb called the 5' RACE reads again in MiXCR, with one record for every CDR3 protein. The table includes around 60,000 distinct CDR3 sequences, over 10% detected once. Sample: whole blood. All receptors come from an adult who was a healthcare worker with PCR-confirmed SARS-CoV-2 infection or an uninfected control (not recorded which). Both conserved end residues are part of each CDR3. Fields, in order: V gene, D gene, clone size, J gene, CDR3 protein, CDR3 DNA. D genes are given only for firm matches. Some rows mark clone size as missing; the rest say once, few, many or name a class of expanded clone.

v_call: TRBV6-2/TRBV6-3
d_call: TRBD1
clone_size: -
j_call: TRBJ1-1
cdr3_aa: CASFKDREREAFF
cdr3_nt: TGTGCCAGCTTCAAGGACAGGGAGCGAGAAGCTTTCTTT

v_call: TRBV21-1
d_call: -
clone_size: -
j_call: TRBJ2-1
cdr3_aa: CASGLAGVYEQFF
cdr3_nt: TGTGCCAGCGGCCTAGCGGGGGTTTATGAGCAGTTCTTC

v_call: TRBV20-1
d_call: -
clone_size: -
j_call: TRBJ2-1
cdr3_aa: CSATDSSSYNEQFF
cdr3_nt: TGCAGTGCCACGGACTCGAGCTCCTACAATGAGCAGTTCTTC

v_call: TRBV6-2/TRBV6-3
d_call: -
clone_size: few
j_call: TRBJ1-2
cdr3_aa: CASNPWGRNYGYTF
cdr3_nt: TGTGCCAGCAACCCGTGGGGACGTAACTATGGCTACACCTTC

v_call: TRBV6-5
d_call: -
clone_size: few
j_call: TRBJ1-2
cdr3_aa: CASSGGGYGYTF
cdr3_nt: TGTGCCAGCAGTGGGGGAGGCTATGGCTACACCTTC

v_call: TRBV7-9
d_call: -
clone_size: many
j_call: TRBJ2-5
cdr3_aa: CASSLRSGTHLQETQYF
cdr3_nt: TGTGCCAGCAGCCTTCGATCCGGGACCCACCTCCAAGAGACCCAGTACTTC

v_call: TRBV10-1
d_call: -
clone_size: many
j_call: TRBJ2-2
cdr3_aa: CASSDQGSGELFF
cdr3_nt: TGCGCCAGCAGTGATCAGGGTTCCGGGGAGCTGTTTTTT

v_call: TRBV19
d_call: -
clone_size: few
j_call: TRBJ2-5
cdr3_aa: CASSTSAQTQYF
cdr3_nt: TGTGCCAGTAGTACTAGTGCACAGACCCAGTACTTC

v_call: TRBV4-1
d_call: TRBD1
clone_size: few
j_call: TRBJ1-6
cdr3_aa: CASSPLGQVNSPLHF
cdr3_nt: TGCGCCAGCAGCCCCCTTGGACAGGTCAATTCACCCCTCCACTTT

v_call: TRBV7-8
d_call: -
clone_size: many
j_call: TRBJ1-6
cdr3_aa: CASSQAGQGNSPLHF
cdr3_nt: TGTGCCAGCAGCCAAGCAGGGCAGGGGAATTCACCCCTCCACTTT

v_call: TRBV20-1
d_call: TRBD2
clone_size: medium-sized
j_call: TRBJ2-7
cdr3_aa: CSAKSWTSGDYEQYF
cdr3_nt: TGCAGTGCTAAATCCTGGACTAGCGGGGACTACGAGCAGTACTTC

v_call: TRBV7-2
d_call: TRBD1
clone_size: many
j_call: TRBJ1-3
cdr3_aa: CASSLDRGVNTIYF
cdr3_nt: TGTGCCAGCAGCTTAGACAGGGGTGTAAACACCATATATTTT

v_call: TRBV10-3
d_call: -
clone_size: few
j_call: TRBJ2-3
cdr3_aa: CAIGGLSDTQYF
cdr3_nt: TGTGCCATCGGGGGCCTTTCAGATACGCAGTATTTT

v_call: TRBV19
d_call: -
clone_size: few
j_call: TRBJ1-5
cdr3_aa: CASSIDGYSNQPQHF
cdr3_nt: TGTGCCAGTAGTATAGACGGATATAGCAATCAGCCCCAGCATTTT

v_call: TRBV11-3
d_call: TRBD1
clone_size: many
j_call: TRBJ1-1
cdr3_aa: CASSQAGQKNTEAFF
cdr3_nt: TGTGCCAGCAGCCAAGCGGGACAGAAGAACACTGAAGCTTTCTTT

v_call: TRBV7-2
d_call: -
clone_size: -
j_call: TRBJ2-1
cdr3_aa: CASSLERDLGQFF
cdr3_nt: TGTGCCAGCAGCTTAGAGCGTGACTTGGGGCAGTTCTTC

v_call: TRBV10-3
d_call: -
clone_size: many
j_call: TRBJ2-6
cdr3_aa: CAIRGSSGANVLTF
cdr3_nt: TGTGCCATCAGAGGCAGCTCTGGGGCCAACGTCCTGACTTTC

v_call: TRBV13
d_call: -
clone_size: -
j_call: TRBJ2-7
cdr3_aa: CASSLGGRRAHSYEQYF
cdr3_nt: TGTGCCAGCAGCTTGGGGGGTCGGCGGGCCCACTCCTACGAGCAGTACTTC

v_call: TRBV7-8
d_call: -
clone_size: -
j_call: TRBJ2-5
cdr3_aa: CASSLVGRTASETQYF
cdr3_nt: TGTGCCAGCAGCTTAGTGGGTCGGACTGCCTCAGAGACCCAGTACTTC

v_call: TRBV5-1
d_call: -
clone_size: many
j_call: TRBJ2-7
cdr3_aa: CASSWTEGEQYF
cdr3_nt: TGCGCCAGCAGCTGGACCGAGGGGGAGCAGTACTTC

v_call: TRBV12-3/TRBV12-4
d_call: TRBD2
clone_size: few
j_call: TRBJ2-7
cdr3_aa: CASSLWASGGEQYF
cdr3_nt: TGTGCCAGCAGTTTATGGGCTAGCGGAGGCGAGCAGTACTTC

v_call: TRBV7-8
d_call: -
clone_size: few
j_call: TRBJ2-6
cdr3_aa: CASSLRVTASGANVLTF
cdr3_nt: TGTGCCAGCAGCTTAAGGGTGACGGCCTCTGGGGCCAACGTCCTGACTTTC

v_call: TRBV7-6
d_call: TRBD1
clone_size: -
j_call: TRBJ1-2
cdr3_aa: CASSLRDSSNYGYTF
cdr3_nt: TGTGCCAGCAGCCTTCGGGACAGCTCTAACTATGGCTACACCTTC

v_call: TRBV5-1
d_call: -
clone_size: many
j_call: TRBJ1-1
cdr3_aa: CASSLTGQNTEAFF
cdr3_nt: TGCGCCAGCAGCTTGACAGGACAGAACACTGAAGCTTTCTTT

v_call: TRBV6-2/TRBV6-3
d_call: TRBD2
clone_size: -
j_call: TRBJ2-1
cdr3_aa: CASSYSTSGGDYEQFF
cdr3_nt: TGTGCCAGCAGTTACTCGACTAGCGGGGGGGATTATGAGCAGTTCTTC

v_call: TRBV18
d_call: -
clone_size: -
j_call: TRBJ1-6
cdr3_aa: CASSPLPDNSPLHF
cdr3_nt: TGTGCCAGCTCACCACTTCCAGATAATTCACCCCTCCACTTT

v_call: TRBV11-2
d_call: TRBD1
clone_size: once
j_call: TRBJ2-1
cdr3_aa: CASSLNGDRNNEQFF
cdr3_nt: TGTGCCAGCAGCTTAAACGGGGACAGAAACAATGAGCAGTTCTTC

v_call: TRBV20-1
d_call: -
clone_size: few
j_call: TRBJ1-4
cdr3_aa: CSARVFGGLITTNEKLFF
cdr3_nt: TGCAGTGCTAGAGTATTCGGAGGGCTCATTACAACTAATGAAAAACTGTTTTTT

v_call: TRBV10-3
d_call: -
clone_size: -
j_call: TRBJ2-4
cdr3_aa: CAISESGGEQYF
cdr3_nt: TGTGCCATCAGTGAGTCGGGTGGCGAACAGTACTTC

v_call: TRBV24-1
d_call: -
clone_size: many
j_call: TRBJ2-2
cdr3_aa: CATSDSGQSNTGELFF
cdr3_nt: TGTGCCACCAGTGATTCGGGACAATCGAACACCGGGGAGCTGTTTTTT

v_call: TRBV2
d_call: -
clone_size: few
j_call: TRBJ2-3
cdr3_aa: CASSEYHSTSTDTQYF
cdr3_nt: TGTGCCAGCAGTGAATATCATAGTACTAGCACAGATACGCAGTATTTT

v_call: TRBV6-9
d_call: -
clone_size: few
j_call: TRBJ1-5
cdr3_aa: CASSTNARGSRGNQPQHF
cdr3_nt: TGTGCCAGCAGTACGAACGCCCGGGGATCTCGTGGCAATCAGCCCCAGCATTTT

v_call: TRBV20-1
d_call: -
clone_size: few
j_call: TRBJ2-3
cdr3_aa: CSAFQGGGTDTQYF
cdr3_nt: TGCAGTGCTTTCCAGGGAGGCGGCACAGATACGCAGTATTTT

v_call: TRBV6-2/TRBV6-3
d_call: -
clone_size: -
j_call: TRBJ2-2
cdr3_aa: CASCAGPGELFF
cdr3_nt: TGTGCCAGTTGTGCGGGGCCCGGGGAGCTGTTTTTT

v_call: TRBV19
d_call: -
clone_size: many
j_call: TRBJ2-3
cdr3_aa: CASRGDTQYF
cdr3_nt: TGTGCCAGTAGGGGAGATACGCAGTATTTT

v_call: TRBV3-1
d_call: -
clone_size: few
j_call: TRBJ1-2
cdr3_aa: CASSQGSGANYGYTF
cdr3_nt: TGTGCCAGCAGCCAAGGCAGCGGTGCTAACTATGGCTACACCTTC

v_call: TRBV7-2
d_call: TRBD2
clone_size: few
j_call: TRBJ2-5
cdr3_aa: CASSFAGRAETQYF
cdr3_nt: TGTGCCAGCAGCTTTGCAGGGAGGGCGGAGACCCAGTACTTC

v_call: TRBV5-5
d_call: -
clone_size: few
j_call: TRBJ2-4
cdr3_aa: CASSSGLAKNIQYF
cdr3_nt: TGTGCCAGCAGCTCCGGATTAGCCAAAAACATTCAGTACTTC

v_call: TRBV6-6
d_call: -
clone_size: few
j_call: TRBJ2-2
cdr3_aa: CASSYPQATLSGELFF
cdr3_nt: TGTGCCAGCAGTTACCCACAGGCTACGCTTTCCGGGGAGCTGTTTTTT

v_call: TRBV7-8
d_call: TRBD1
clone_size: many
j_call: TRBJ2-3
cdr3_aa: CASSLRQGTDTQYF
cdr3_nt: TGTGCCAGCAGCTTAAGACAGGGGACAGATACGCAGTATTTT

v_call: TRBV12-3/TRBV12-4
d_call: -
clone_size: many
j_call: TRBJ1-5
cdr3_aa: CASSLGGLADQPQHF
cdr3_nt: TGTGCCAGCAGTTTAGGGGGGCTGGCGGATCAGCCCCAGCATTTT

v_call: TRBV30
d_call: TRBD1
clone_size: few
j_call: TRBJ2-5
cdr3_aa: CAWRTQGMETQYF
cdr3_nt: TGTGCCTGGAGGACACAGGGGATGGAGACCCAGTACTTC

v_call: TRBV29-1
d_call: TRBD1
clone_size: -
j_call: TRBJ2-3
cdr3_aa: CSVKLNRGQGTDTQYF
cdr3_nt: TGCAGCGTTAAACTAAACAGGGGGCAAGGCACAGATACGCAGTATTTT

v_call: TRBV29-1
d_call: -
clone_size: -
j_call: TRBJ1-4
cdr3_aa: CSVWGPSNEKLFF
cdr3_nt: TGCAGCGTTTGGGGGCCTTCTAATGAAAAACTGTTTTTT

v_call: TRBV24-1
d_call: TRBD1
clone_size: few
j_call: TRBJ2-3
cdr3_aa: CATSDNGQGAPTSTDTQYF
cdr3_nt: TGTGCCACCAGTGACAATGGACAGGGGGCCCCTACGTCAACAGATACGCAGTATTTT

v_call: TRBV11-3
d_call: TRBD1
clone_size: many
j_call: TRBJ2-4
cdr3_aa: CASSPSTGSNIQYF
cdr3_nt: TGTGCCAGCAGCCCCTCGACAGGGTCAAACATTCAGTACTTC

v_call: TRBV27
d_call: -
clone_size: many
j_call: TRBJ1-2
cdr3_aa: CASSLDARYGYTF
cdr3_nt: TGTGCCAGCAGTTTAGACGCCAGATATGGCTACACCTTC

v_call: TRBV7-9
d_call: TRBD1
clone_size: -
j_call: TRBJ2-1
cdr3_aa: CASSPGQGAWDEQFF
cdr3_nt: TGTGCCAGCAGCCCAGGGCAGGGGGCGTGGGATGAGCAGTTCTTC

v_call: TRBV11-2
d_call: -
clone_size: few
j_call: TRBJ1-2
cdr3_aa: CASSLGVGAANYGYTF
cdr3_nt: TGTGCCAGCAGCTTAGGTGTTGGGGCAGCTAACTATGGCTACACCTTC

v_call: TRBV11-2
d_call: -
clone_size: many
j_call: TRBJ1-5
cdr3_aa: CASSLYWDQPQHF
cdr3_nt: TGTGCCAGCAGCTTGTATTGGGATCAGCCCCAGCATTTT

v_call: TRBV12-3/TRBV12-4
d_call: TRBD2
clone_size: many
j_call: TRBJ2-3
cdr3_aa: CASSPSGGEDTQYF
cdr3_nt: TGTGCCAGCAGTCCTAGCGGGGGGGAAGATACGCAGTATTTT